This TCR beta chain comes out of a study of T cells in localized non-small cell lung cancer. Clones were read by immunoSEQ multiplex PCR, and TCRdb kept only the in-frame ones, dropping some. The table has 9,400 or so clones, roughly 91% seen once. The CDR3 spans 14 residues. Germline V gene lookup returns CDR1 SGHAT and CDR2 FQNNGV. Unmatched junction bases numbered 6, after V lost 5 bases and J lost 7 bases. This clonotype was sampled from a female donor aged 60 or older with stage II squamous cell lung carcinoma. J is TRBJ2-1 and V is TRBV11-2; 9 bases match TRBD2. The sample was peripheral blood, taken before any cancer treatment. The CDR3 reads CASSRALAGNEQFF. The CDR3 DNA sequence: TGTGCCAGCAGCCGGGCCCTAGCGGGGAATGAGCAGTTCTTC.